One and the same sample provided the 27 T cell receptor beta chains below, sequenced in a study of T cells after yellow fever vaccination (dated by TCRdb to the late 2010s). Library method: 5' RACE. This sample was sequenced with an Illumina HiSeq 2500. TCRdb redid the processing of the public reads, applying fastp at Q25 and MiXCR, and retained in-frame beta chains. Rows merge per CDR3 protein into single entries with the most common DNA and genes. This sample is represented by about 69,000 distinct CDR3 sequences; around 6.2% of them were singletons. The top ten clones comprise around 2.2% of the sample. The label giving this sample's treatment or condition can be read as: live attenuated yellow fever vaccine strain. The sample consisted of CD4+ T cells sorted from PBMCs, taken roughly 15 days after the first yellow fever vaccination. These receptors came from a man between 18 and 35 years old who received the YFV17D yellow fever vaccine.

This clonotype has a count of ten or more. The chain recombines TRBV3-1 with TRBJ1-6; tentatively, D is TRBD1 (5 bases). The V gene's germline CDR1 is LGHDT and CDR2 YNNKEL (reference sequence). The CDR3 sequence is 15 residues long. Trimming stripped 0 bases from V and 10 bases from J, with 13 bases between. CDR3 DNA: TGTGCCAGCAGCCAAGATCGCGCGGGGCGGTCACCCCTCCACTTT. Translation gives CASSQDRAGRSPLHF.

This clonotype has ten or more counts. The chain uses TRBV12-3 or TRBV12-4 and TRBJ1-1, with D possibly matching TRBD1 (5 bases). Trimming removed 3 bases at V and 0 bases at J, with 11 bases between. The CDR3 is 15 amino acids. In nucleotides, the CDR3 is TGTGCCAGCAGTTTGCGGGGGATCATGAACACTGAAGCTTTCTTT. This gives the protein CASSLRGIMNTEAFF.

This clonotype came up many times. The V gene is TRBV6-2 or TRBV6-3, the J gene TRBJ2-3, with TRBD2 identical over 7 bases. The CDR3 has 15 residues. V shed 6 bases and J 4 bases; nucleotides not matched to a gene: 10. Germline V gene lookup returns CDR1 MNHEY and CDR2 SVGEGT. The CDR3 here is CASSPEGRGADTQYF. In nucleotides, the CDR3 is TGTGCCAGCAGCCCCGAGGGCCGGGGGGCAGATACGCAGTATTTT.

This clonotype was counted at least ten times. The chain has TRBV30 and TRBJ2-1; D is unresolved. Trimming stripped 0 bases from V and 7 bases from J, with 7 bases between. This CDR3 is 12 amino acids long. The germline V gene encodes CDR1 GTSNPN and CDR2 SVGIG (reference sequence). The CDR3 here is CAWSVGKNEQFF. Here the CDR3 DNA reads TGTGCCTGGAGTGTGGGGAAGAATGAGCAGTTCTTC. Complete variable domain (other parts from reference TRBV30 and TRBJ2-1): SQTIHQWPATLVQPVGSPLSLECTVEGTSNPNLYWYRQAAGRGLQLLFYSVGIGQISSEVPQNLSASRPQDRQFILSSKKLLLSDSGFYLCAWSVGKNEQFFGPGTRLTVL.

This clonotype was counted many times. The chain has TRBV9 and TRBJ1-1; D gene ambiguous. The germline CDR1 and CDR2 sequences are SGDLS and YYNGEE. Trimming removed 2 bases from V and 5 bases from J, with 13 bases in between. The CDR3 has 14 amino acids. CDR3 sequence (DNA): TGTGCCAGCAGCGTTGATCACGAGAGAACTGAAGCTTTCTTT. This codes for CASSVDHERTEAFF.

The sample holds many counts of this clonotype. CDR3 loop: CASSRGLAGGLWNEQFF. For the CDR3, the DNA is TGCGCCAGCAGCCGCGGACTAGCGGGGGGGCTTTGGAATGAGCAGTTCTTC. This chain connects TRBV5-1 to TRBJ2-1, with TRBD2 matching 15 bases. CDR1 is SGHRS, CDR2 YFSETQ, per germline. Germline trimming cut 4 bases from V and 7 bases from J; bases unmatched to any gene: 9. The CDR3 runs 17 residues.

This clonotype was recorded at least ten times. The chain carries TRBV2 and TRBJ1-1, with 8 nucleotides matching TRBD1. Germline CDR1 reads SNHLY; CDR2 reads FYNNEI. This CDR3 has 12 amino acids. V was clipped by 8 bases and J by 5 bases; unmatched bases: 4. The CDR3 reads CASGNRGTEAFF. For the CDR3, the DNA is TGTGCCAGCGGGAACAGGGGGACTGAAGCTTTCTTT.

This clonotype was seen more than once but under ten times. In nucleotides, the CDR3 is TGCGCCAGCAGTCAATCCCTAACAGGGGATTTATTGAATGAGCAGTTCTTC. It specifies CASSQSLTGDLLNEQFF. V is TRBV23-1 and J is TRBJ2-1, with TRBD1 matching over 7 bases. TRBV23-1 is an open reading frame whose function is uncertain. The CDR3 is 17 residues long. V lost 0 bases and J lost 7; bases outside the gene matches: 12.

This clonotype was observed many times. The chain couples TRBV7-9 to TRBJ2-5; maybe TRBD2 (5 bases). Germline CDR1 and CDR2: SEHNR and FQNEAQ (reference sequence). The CDR3 has 15 amino acids. The V and J ends lost 5 bases and 4 bases respectively, with 17 bases between them. As DNA, the CDR3 is TGTGCCAGCAGCGAGGGCGGAACTTTTCGAGAGACCCAGTACTTC. The encoded protein is CASSEGGTFRETQYF.

This clonotype was recorded at least ten times. This sequence joins TRBV20-1 and TRBJ1-6; D is perhaps TRBD1 (6 bases). The CDR3 extends over 14 amino acids. Trimming took off 0 bases at V and 6 bases at J, with 9 bases between the two ends. The germline gives CDR1 DFQATT, CDR2 SNEGSKA (reference sequence). CDR3 protein: CSARDPRGNSPLHF. CDR3 in DNA: TGCAGTGCTAGAGATCCCAGGGGTAATTCACCCCTCCACTTT.

This clonotype has at least ten counts. The J gene is TRBJ1-2, the V gene TRBV7-2; D not resolved. Germline-derived CDR1 and CDR2 are SGHTA and FQGNSA. Trimming took off 5 bases at V and 0 bases at J, with 13 bases between the two ends. The CDR3 length is 15 residues. CDR3 amino acids: CASSRAAEANYGYTF. CDR3 nucleotide sequence: TGTGCCAGCAGCCGAGCGGCGGAAGCTAACTATGGCTACACCTTC.

At least ten counts were recorded for this clonotype. V usage is TRBV20-1 and J usage is TRBJ2-7; no definite D call. Germline-derived CDR1 and CDR2 are DFQATT and SNEGSKA (reference sequence). Trimming shortened V by 1 base and J by 0 bases, and 16 bases separated the two germline ends. The length of the CDR3 is 16 residues. CDR3 bases: TGCAGTGCTAGAGCTGCCGTTGACGCTAGCTCCTACGAGCAGTACGTC. It specifies CSARAAVDASSYEQYV.

This clonotype was seen ten or more times. The chain joins TRBV20-1 to TRBJ1-1, with 7 bases that match TRBD1. Germline V gives CDR1 DFQATT, CDR2 SNEGSKA (reference sequence). The CDR3 runs to 13 residues. The V segment lost 3 bases and the J segment 3 bases; nucleotides outside the gene matches: 4. In DNA form, the CDR3 reads TGCAGTGCTAGGGGACAGCTGTACACTGAAGCTTTCTTT. This gives the protein CSARGQLYTEAFF.

This clonotype turned up a few times. The chain joins TRBV12-3 or TRBV12-4 to TRBJ2-1; D may match TRBD1 or TRBD2 (5 bases each). Trimming shortened V by 4 bases and J by 9 bases, and 13 bases separated the two germline ends. The length of the CDR3 is 13 residues. Here the CDR3 DNA reads TGTGCCAGCAGTTCGGGGCAGGAAAGTGAGCAGTTCTTC. Translation gives CASSSGQESEQFF.

This clonotype was seen ten or more times. This rearrangement joins TRBV5-1 to TRBJ2-2; D unresolved. The CDR3 has 16 residues. Germline loops: CDR1 SGHRS, CDR2 YFSETQ. Between the trimmed V and J ends, which lost 0 bases and 0 bases, there was a span of 9 bases. DNA of the CDR3: TGCGCCAGCAGCTTGGAAAGCCATTCGAACACCGGGGAGCTGTTTTTT. Residues: CASSLESHSNTGELFF.

On this clonotype: At one end, the junction sequence differs from germline, possibly due to a read error. The chain links TRBV7-7 to TRBJ2-2; D is unresolved. The CDR3 runs 13 residues. Germline-derived CDR1 and CDR2 are SSHAT and FNYEAQ (reference sequence). CDR3 sequence reads: CASSASWTGELFF. The CDR3 nucleotides are TGTGCTAGCAGCGCCTCGTGGACCGGGGAGCTGTTTTTT. The variable domain in full, with the rest retrieved from reference TRBV7-7 and TRBJ2-2, is GAGVSQSPRYKVTKRGQDVTLRCDPISSHATLYWYQQALGQGPEFLTYFNYEAQPDKSGLPSDRFSAERPEGSISTLTIQRTEQRDSAMYRCASSASWTGELFFGEGSRLTVL.

This clonotype occurred many times. The rearrangement uses TRBV20-1 and TRBJ1-2, with 8 bases aligning to TRBD1. The trim removed 0 bases at V and 3 bases at J, leaving 15 bases unmatched. In germline, CDR1 is DFQATT, CDR2 SNEGSKA (reference sequence). This CDR3 is 18 amino acids long. CDR3 protein: CSARDNIQGRQGHYGYTF. The CDR3, as DNA: TGCAGTGCTAGAGATAATATTCAGGGGAGACAGGGGCACTATGGCTACACCTTC.

Ten or more counts support this clonotype. The chain employs TRBV5-4 and TRBJ2-6, with 10 bases matching TRBD1. The CDR3 is 17 amino acids. The J segment lost 4 bases and the V segment lost 3 bases, leaving 7 bases of the junction unmatched. Germline lookup yields CDR1 SGHNT and CDR2 YYREEE (reference sequence). The DNA for the CDR3 is TGTGCCAGCAGCTATCTGACAGGGGGCGCGGGGGCCAACGTCCTGACTTTC. Translating gives CASSYLTGGAGANVLTF. The variable domain in full, completed from reference TRBV5-4 and TRBJ2-6, reads ETGVTQSPTHLIKTRGQQVTLRCSSQSGHNTVSWYQQALGQGPQFIFQYYREEENGRGNFPPRFSGLQFPNYSSELNVNALELDDSALYLCASSYLTGGAGANVLTFGAGSRLTVL.

This clonotype was recorded at least ten times. The V gene is TRBV5-1, the J gene TRBJ1-4; a weak D match, TRBD1 (6 bases). Germline lookup yields CDR1 SGHRS and CDR2 YFSETQ. This CDR3 spans 13 amino acids. V was trimmed by 4 bases and J by 5 bases, leaving 9 bases between them. The CDR3 DNA sequence: TGCGCCAGCAGCCCGGGGGCGAATGAAAAACTGTTTTTT. Translated, it gives CASSPGANEKLFF.

This clonotype has a count of ten or more. This rearrangement joins TRBV6-5 to TRBJ2-7, with D possibly TRBD1 on 5 matching bases. Germline CDR1 and CDR2: MNHEY and SVGAGI. CDR3 length: 14 amino acids. V lost 9 bases, J lost 3 bases, and 18 bases lay in between. The CDR3, as DNA: TGTGCCAGTCGAAGGCCGGCAGGGAACTACGAGCAGTACTTC. As protein: CASRRPAGNYEQYF.

The sample holds many counts of this clonotype. V and J are TRBV20-1 and TRBJ2-3; perhaps TRBD1 as D (6 bases). V lost 1 base and J 2 bases, leaving 10 bases between the germline ends. Germline V gives CDR1 DFQATT, CDR2 SNEGSKA (reference sequence). This CDR3 comprises 14 residues. CDR3: CSARVRQDTDTQYF. As DNA, the CDR3 is TGCAGTGCTAGAGTGAGACAGGACACAGATACGCAGTATTTT.

This clonotype was seen repeatedly, ten times or more. The chain uses TRBV7-2 and TRBJ2-3; 7 nucleotides match TRBD2. CDR3 length: 14 residues. With V trimmed by 7 bases and J by 3 bases, 7 bases remained unmatched. Germline V gene sequence: CDR1 SGHTA, CDR2 FQGNSA. CDR3 nucleotide sequence: TGTGCCAGCATCAGGACTAGTTCTACAGATACGCAGTATTTT. This encodes CASIRTSSTDTQYF.

This clonotype has a count of ten or more. J is TRBJ1-1 and V is TRBV5-1; D is ambiguous. Trimming cost V 5 bases and J 0 bases, with 8 bases left between them. CDR1 and CDR2 (germline): SGHRS, YFSETQ. The CDR3 is made up of 13 amino acids. CDR3 nucleotides: TGCGCCAGCAGGCAACTCCTGAACACTGAAGCTTTCTTT. It codes for CASRQLLNTEAFF.

This clonotype occurred many times. CDR3 loop: CASSEDPLTYGYTF. The CDR3 DNA reads as TGTGCCAGCAGCGAGGACCCGTTAACCTATGGCTACACCTTC. The chain combines TRBV5-4 with TRBJ1-2; D remains ambiguous. The CDR3 runs 14 residues. V lost 4 bases to trimming and J lost 4 bases, with 14 bases between them. Germline CDR1 SGHNT, CDR2 YYREEE (reference sequence).

In this sample, this clonotype turned up many times. The chain combines TRBV12-3 or TRBV12-4 with TRBJ1-5; no clear D gene. V dropped 6 bases and J dropped 0 bases, with 15 bases sitting between them. This CDR3 comprises 16 residues. The CDR3 nucleotides are TGTGCCAGCAGAACTTCGACTGGGGTTAGCAATCAGCCCCAGCATTTT. Translating gives CASRTSTGVSNQPQHF.

In this sample, this clonotype turned up many times. This chain joins TRBV5-1 and TRBJ2-5, with D possibly called TRBD1 or TRBD2 (5 bases each). There are 15 residues in the CDR3. The germline V gene encodes CDR1 SGHRS and CDR2 YFSETQ. V lost 0 bases and J 5 bases, leaving 14 bases between the germline ends. CDR3 nucleotides: TGCGCCAGCAGCTTGGCCGGGGCTAGTTCTGAGACCCAGTACTTC. It specifies CASSLAGASSETQYF.

This clonotype was observed at least ten times. The chain couples TRBV7-2 to TRBJ2-1, with 7 positions matching TRBD1. CDR3 size: 14 residues. The germline CDR1 and CDR2 sequences are SGHTA and FQGNSA. Germline trimming cut 5 bases from V and 9 bases from J; bases unmatched to any gene: 10. This chain's CDR3 is CASSLRGQRVEQFF. DNA for the CDR3: TGTGCCAGCAGCCTTAGGGGGCAGAGAGTTGAGCAGTTCTTC.